One sample yielded the 2 T cell receptor beta chains listed below, sequenced in a study of blood T cell repertoires in COVID-19 (dated by TCRdb to the early 2020s). Libraries were prepared through the immunoSEQ multiplex PCR assay. In its TCRdb copy, this immuneACCESS table keeps in-frame sequences only and misses some clones. Where compared with another copy, unresolved V genes explain less than half of these, and the others have no known cause. The sample data list roughly 300,000 clones, and approximately 89% of these were observed just once. Clones ranked in the top ten supply about 7.8% of the sample. The sequencing input was peripheral blood. These receptor sequences come from a woman aged 45-60 years who had recovered from COVID-19.

The chain combines TRBV28 with TRBJ2-1, with TRBD2 matching 13 bases. Germline assignment: CDR1 MDHEN and CDR2 SYDVKM. The trim removed 5 bases at V and 5 bases at J, leaving 0 bases unmatched. The CDR3 contains 14 residues. CDR3: CASSGTSGDNEQFF. CDR3 coding DNA: TGTGCCAGCAGTGGGACTAGCGGGGACAATGAGCAGTTCTTC. Using reference TRBV28 and TRBJ2-1 for the parts outside the CDR3, the full variable domain is DVKVTQSSRYLVKRTGEKVFLECVQDMDHENMFWYRQDPGLGLRLIYFSYDVKMKEKGDIPEGYSVSREKKERFSLILESASTNQTSMYLCASSGTSGDNEQFFGPGTRLTVL.

The chain uses TRBV6-5 and TRBJ2-2; possible D gene TRBD2, 6 bases. V shed 4 bases and J shed 6 bases, with 9 bases lying between them. CDR3 length: 13 residues. Germline CDR1 and CDR2: MNHEY and SVGAGI. The CDR3 coding sequence is TGTGCCAGCAGTTCCAAGCGGGCCGGGGAGCTGTTTTTT. Translation gives CASSSKRAGELFF.